These 15 T cell receptor beta chains were all obtained from the same sample, sequenced in a study of early T cells in non-severe SARS-CoV-2 infection. TCRdb analysed the 5' RACE reads with MiXCR anew, one entry per CDR3 protein. Of 20,000 to 25,000 distinct CDR3 sequences in the sample, under 4.5% were seen once. Sequencing used whole blood. The receptor source for this set is an adult who was a healthcare worker with PCR-confirmed SARS-CoV-2 infection or an uninfected control (not recorded which).

The V and J genes are TRBV20-1 and TRBJ2-1; D gene uncertain. The CDR3 runs 12 residues. The germline V and J ends were trimmed by 5 bases and 8 bases, with 13 bases remaining between them. Germline V gene sequence: CDR1 DFQATT, CDR2 SNEGSKA (reference sequence). CDR3 nucleotide sequence: TGCAGTGCTTTCGCGTTCAGGCATGAGCAGTTCTTC. It specifies CSAFAFRHEQFF.

This clonotype was counted many times. The CDR3 reads CASSPSGPTVTQYF. The DNA for the CDR3 is TGTGCCAGCTCACCCTCGGGCCCTACGGTTACGCAGTATTTT. This chain joins TRBV18 and TRBJ2-3; no clear D. Germline V gives CDR1 KGHSH, CDR2 LQKENI. The V end lost 3 bases, the J end lost 8 bases, and 15 bases lay between the germline ends. This CDR3 contains 14 residues.

This clonotype was picked up many times. This chain uses TRBV18 with TRBJ2-7, with 8 bases that match TRBD2. The J segment lost 2 bases and the V segment lost 6 bases, leaving 12 bases of the junction unmatched. This CDR3 has 16 amino acids. The germline gives CDR1 KGHSH, CDR2 LQKENI. The CDR3 DNA follows: TGTGCCAGCTCCCACGATCTAGCGGGCAGAACCTACGAGCAGTACTTC. Translating it yields CASSHDLAGRTYEQYF.

This clonotype occurred many times. The gene calls are TRBV19 and TRBJ2-1; D ambiguous. This CDR3 comprises 11 residues. Trimming removed 4 bases at V and 7 bases at J, with 5 bases between. Germline CDR1 reads LNHDA; CDR2 reads SQIVND (reference sequence). For the CDR3, the DNA is TGTGCCAGTAGTAACATAAATGAGCAGTTCTTC. Translating it yields CASSNINEQFF. The variable domain in full, completed from reference TRBV19 and TRBJ2-1, reads DGGITQSPKYLFRKEGQNVTLSCEQNLNHDAMYWYRQDPGQGLRLIYYSQIVNDFQKGDIAEGYSVSREKKESFPLTVTSAQKNPTAFYLCASSNINEQFFGPGTRLTVL.

This chain uses TRBV6-6 with TRBJ1-2; possible D gene TRBD1, 5 bases. The germline V gene has CDR1 MNHNY and CDR2 SVGAGI (reference sequence). V was pared by 5 bases and J by 5 bases, with 15 bases between. There are 14 residues in the CDR3. CDR3 sequence: CASSRQGTTYGYTF. In nucleotides, the CDR3 is TGTGCCAGCAGTCGCCAGGGTACGACTTATGGCTACACCTTC.

This clonotype was observed a handful of times. The chain couples TRBV19 to TRBJ2-5, with no clear D. The CDR3 spans 11 residues. Trimming removed 9 bases from V and 0 bases from J, with 5 bases in between. Germline V CDR1 and CDR2: LNHDA, SQIVND (reference sequence). In nucleotides, the CDR3 is TGTGCCAGCCGGGACCAAGAGACCCAGTACTTC. It yields the protein CASRDQETQYF.

V gene TRBV19 combines with J gene TRBJ1-2; the D gene is possibly TRBD1 (5 bases). Per the germline V gene, CDR1 is LNHDA and CDR2 is SQIVND (reference sequence). The length of the CDR3 is 16 residues. V lost 4 bases and J 4 bases, leaving 19 bases between the germline ends. The CDR3: CASSTPTTVSIYGYTF. CDR3 in DNA: TGTGCCAGTAGTACCCCTACGACAGTGTCTATCTATGGCTACACCTTC.

This clonotype was found many times. J is TRBJ2-7 and V is TRBV18; 9 bases fit TRBD1. The CDR3 runs 17 residues. Per germline, CDR1 KGHSH and CDR2 LQKENI. The J segment lost 2 bases and the V segment lost 2 bases, leaving 10 bases of the junction unmatched. The CDR3 sequence: CASSPGDGTGSPYEQYF. The CDR3 nucleotides are TGTGCCAGCTCACCAGGGGACGGGACAGGGTCCCCCTACGAGCAGTACTTC.

This clonotype was counted ten times or more. The gene calls are TRBV6-1 and TRBJ2-7; maybe TRBD2 (6 bases). V lost 10 bases, J lost 6 bases, and 19 bases lay in between. The CDR3 runs to 13 residues. Germline-derived CDR1 and CDR2 are MNHNS and SASEGT. The CDR3 nucleotides are TGTGCCACCCACGGGGGATTCCTACGCGAGCAGTACTTC. Its translation is CATHGGFLREQYF.

Many counts were recorded for this clonotype. The chain uses TRBV4-2 and TRBJ1-5, with TRBD1 matching over 7 bases. V shed 4 bases, J shed 2 bases, and the junction held 11 bases outside the gene matches. CDR3 length equals 17 residues. Germline V lookup: CDR1 LGHNA, CDR2 YNFKEQ. The CDR3 bases are TGTGCCAGCAGCCCCAGTCGAAGGGGGCAGGGCAATCAGCCCCAGCATTTT. It encodes CASSPSRRGQGNQPQHF.

This clonotype was observed at least ten times. The chain links TRBV18 to TRBJ2-5; D may be TRBD2 (6 bases). This CDR3 is 15 amino acids long. Germline-derived CDR1 and CDR2 are KGHSH and LQKENI. The germline V and J ends were trimmed by 0 bases and 5 bases, with 13 bases remaining between them. The CDR3 sequence is CASSPPGRSEETQYF. Written as DNA, the CDR3 is TGTGCCAGCTCACCACCGGGGAGGTCGGAGGAGACCCAGTACTTC. Variable domain in full (rest from reference TRBV18 and TRBJ2-5): NAGVMQNPRHLVRRRGQEARLRCSPMKGHSHVYWYRQLPEEGLKFMVYLQKENIIDESGMPKERFSAEFPKEGPSILRIQQVVRGDSAAYFCASSPPGRSEETQYFGPGTRLLVL.

There are many counts of this clonotype. J is TRBJ1-3 and V is TRBV11-2, with D maybe TRBD1 (5 bases). The CDR3 extends over 17 amino acids. V lost 1 base, J lost 0 bases, and 13 bases lay in between. The germline gives CDR1 SGHAT, CDR2 FQNNGV. The CDR3 nucleotides read TGTGCCAGCAGCTTAGGGAGACAGCGTCTCTCTGGAAACACCATATATTTT. Amino acid sequence: CASSLGRQRLSGNTIYF.

This clonotype has a count of ten or more. This chain links TRBV5-1 with TRBJ2-1; 10 nucleotides match TRBD2. Trimming removed 5 bases from V and 0 bases from J; junction bases left unmatched: 8. Germline CDR1 is SGHRS and CDR2 is YFSETQ. This CDR3 is 17 amino acids long. The CDR3 sequence: CASSPGTSVISYNEQFF. The CDR3 DNA sequence: TGCGCCAGCAGTCCCGGGACTAGCGTTATCTCCTACAATGAGCAGTTCTTC.

In this sample, this clonotype turned up a few times. This chain links TRBV7-9 with TRBJ2-1; 9 bases agree with TRBD2. Unmatched junction bases numbered 12, after V lost 2 bases and J lost 7 bases. CDR1 and CDR2 (germline): SEHNR, FQNEAQ (reference sequence). This CDR3 is built from 17 residues. The CDR3 spells CASSLKEPGLAANEQFF. The DNA of the CDR3 is TGTGCCAGCAGCTTAAAAGAGCCGGGACTAGCAGCTAATGAGCAGTTCTTC.

This clonotype came up many times. The chain couples TRBV12-3 or TRBV12-4 to TRBJ2-1, with D possibly being TRBD1 or TRBD2 (6 bases each). Deletions cut 7 bases from V and 4 bases from J, with 20 bases between. The CDR3 is made up of 16 amino acids. Here the CDR3 DNA reads TGTGCCAGCACCGACCGAGGGGGGCGTGGATACAATGAGCAGTTCTTC. Translated: CASTDRGGRGYNEQFF.